Each of the 20 T cell receptor beta chains below was sequenced from the same sample in a study of cytomegalovirus exposure and HLA in healthy donors. PCR used 60 Vbeta primers and 13 Jbeta primers. This table comes from immunoSEQ multiplex PCR, and its TCRdb copy is limited to in-frame clones, with some not included. The table for this sample gives some 76,000 clones. Input material: PBMCs. The receptors were sampled from a female donor in good health and CMV-seropositive.

V usage is TRBV27 and J usage is TRBJ1-5; D is unresolved. CDR3 length equals 14 residues. Germline lookup yields CDR1 MNHEY and CDR2 SMNVEV (reference sequence). V lost 5 bases and J 4 bases, leaving 12 bases between the germline ends. The CDR3 nucleotides are TGTGCCAGCAGTCCACGGGAAACTAATCAGCCCCAGCATTTT. It translates to CASSPRETNQPQHF.

CDR3 DNA sequence: TGTGCCAGCAGCTCCGGGACAGGGGGCGTTGAAAAACTGTTTTTT. Amino acids: CASSSGTGGVEKLFF. The V and J genes are TRBV7-6 and TRBJ1-4; 12 bases align to TRBD1. The CDR3 is 15 residues long. The germline V gene has CDR1 SGHVS and CDR2 FNYEAQ. Trimming took 4 bases from V and 7 from J; bases not matched to a gene: 4.

V and J are TRBV2 and TRBJ1-2; 7 bases map to TRBD1. Germline values: CDR1 SNHLY, CDR2 FYNNEI. V lost 7 bases, J lost 5 bases, and 4 bases stayed unmatched. The CDR3 loop spans 12 amino acids. Written as DNA, the CDR3 is TGTGCCAGCAAAACAGGGGCGTATGGCTACACCTTC. Amino acid sequence: CASKTGAYGYTF.

The gene calls are TRBV19 and TRBJ1-5, with a weak D call TRBD1 (6 bases). This CDR3 has 13 amino acids. Germline CDR1 is LNHDA and CDR2 is SQIVND (reference sequence). V lost 5 bases, J lost 5 bases, and 10 bases lay in between. CDR3 DNA sequence: TGTGCCAGTAGTCCCCGGACAGATCAGCCCCAGCATTTT. Its translation: CASSPRTDQPQHF.

The V and J genes are TRBV5-4 and TRBJ2-5, with 9 bases fitting TRBD2. V trimming: 0 bases; J trimming: 4 bases; junction bases outside the gene matches: 4. Germline V gene data show CDR1 as SGHNT and CDR2 as YYREEE (reference sequence). The CDR3 sequence is 15 residues long. The CDR3 region has the DNA TGTGCCAGCAGCTTGGGTGTTAGCGGGAGAGAGACCCAGTACTTC. It translates to CASSLGVSGRETQYF.

This rearrangement joins TRBV5-4 to TRBJ2-5; no firm D call. In germline, CDR1 is SGHNT, CDR2 YYREEE (reference sequence). The CDR3 runs 14 residues. V lost 0 bases and J 2 bases, leaving 8 bases between the germline ends. CDR3 amino acids: CASSLATDQETQYF. For the CDR3, the DNA is TGTGCCAGCAGCTTGGCCACAGATCAAGAGACCCAGTACTTC.

J is TRBJ2-7 and V is TRBV4-1; tentatively, D is TRBD2 (5 bases). Germline lookup yields CDR1 MGHRA and CDR2 YSYEKL. V was shortened by 8 bases and J by 4 bases, with 12 bases between the two germline ends. The CDR3 is 12 residues long. Here the CDR3 DNA reads TGCGCCAGCCGGGGTACTAGATACGAGCAGTACTTC. Its protein product is CASRGTRYEQYF.

The chain uses TRBV4-2 and TRBJ1-3, with D uncertain. This CDR3 is 17 amino acids long. V gave up 0 bases and J gave up 0 bases, with 12 bases separating them. In germline, CDR1 is LGHNA, CDR2 YNFKEQ. The CDR3 coding sequence is TGTGCCAGCAGCCAAGATCTGCTGCGTCTCTCTGGAAACACCATATATTTT. Its translation: CASSQDLLRLSGNTIYF.

The gene calls are TRBV28 and TRBJ1-2; D perhaps matches TRBD1 (6 bases). The germline gives CDR1 MDHEN, CDR2 SYDVKM. With 3 bases removed from V and 5 bases from J, the gap between germline ends came to 13 bases. The CDR3 has 14 amino acids. This CDR3 is CASSFSDRQYGYTF. The CDR3 nucleotides are TGTGCCAGCAGTTTTTCCGACAGGCAATATGGCTACACCTTC.

Note on this clone: One end of the junction does not line up with germline, which may come from a read error. V and J are TRBV5-1 and TRBJ1-1, with unresolved D. The germline V gene has CDR1 SGHRS and CDR2 YFSETQ. There are 12 residues in the CDR3. The CDR3 bases are TGCGCCAGCAGCTTGCTAGGCACTGAAGATTTCTTT. Its translation is CASSLLGTEDFF.

The rearrangement joins TRBV2 to TRBJ2-2; possibly TRBD1 for D (6 bases). In germline, CDR1 is SNHLY, CDR2 FYNNEI. The CDR3 has 15 amino acids. Trimming shortened V by 2 bases and J by 3 bases, and 10 bases separated the two germline ends. The CDR3 DNA sequence: TGTGCCAGCAGTGAACAGGGGCTTGACACCGGGGAGCTGTTTTTT. Translating gives CASSEQGLDTGELFF. Complete variable domain (other parts from reference TRBV2 and TRBJ2-2): EPEVTQTPSHQVTQMGQEVILRCVPISNHLYFYWYRQILGQKVEFLVSFYNNEISEKSEIFDDQFSVERPDGSNFTLKIRSTKLEDSAMYFCASSEQGLDTGELFFGEGSRLTVL.

The chain couples TRBV5-1 to TRBJ1-1; 9 nucleotides agree with TRBD1. V dropped 4 bases and J dropped 7; count of bases not matched to a gene: 8. The CDR3 runs 14 residues. Germline lookup yields CDR1 SGHRS and CDR2 YFSETQ. CDR3 region: CASSQDRGSIEAFF. The CDR3 region has the DNA TGCGCCAGCAGCCAGGACAGGGGAAGTATTGAAGCTTTCTTT.

V and J are TRBV6-5 and TRBJ2-7; 9 bases align to TRBD2. The CDR3 is 15 residues long. With V trimmed by 5 bases and J by 7 bases, 12 bases remained unmatched. The germline gives CDR1 MNHEY, CDR2 SVGAGI. The CDR3 here is CASSTGLAVVGEQYF. The CDR3 nucleotides are TGTGCCAGCAGTACGGGACTAGCTGTGGTAGGGGAGCAGTACTTC.

This sequence joins TRBV5-1 and TRBJ2-4, with 15 bases identical to TRBD2. The CDR3 runs 14 residues. CDR1 is SGHRS, CDR2 YFSETQ, per germline. V was clipped by 4 bases and J by 12 bases; unmatched bases: 5. Written as DNA, the CDR3 is TGCGCCAGCAGCCCGGGGACTAGCGGGGGGCCTCAGTACTTC. Encoded protein: CASSPGTSGGPQYF. The whole variable domain, remainder taken from reference TRBV5-1 and TRBJ2-4, is KAGVTQTPRYLIKTRGQQVTLSCSPISGHRSVSWYQQTPGQGLQFLFEYFSETQRNKGNFPGRFSGRQFSNSRSEMNVSTLELGDSALYLCASSPGTSGGPQYFGAGTRLSVL.

The chain uses TRBV5-1 and TRBJ2-2, with D possibly TRBD1 on 6 matching bases. Germline loops: CDR1 SGHRS, CDR2 YFSETQ. CDR3 length equals 15 residues. V lost 3 bases, J lost 2 bases, and 11 bases lay in between. The CDR3 is CASSSTGYNTGELFF. The CDR3 nucleotides are TGCGCCAGCAGCTCCACAGGGTATAACACCGGGGAGCTGTTTTTT.

On this clone: One end of the junction does not line up with germline, which may come from a read error. The rearrangement links TRBV7-7 to TRBJ2-5; 8 bases line up with TRBD1. The CDR3 length is 15 residues. Germline values: CDR1 SSHAT, CDR2 FNYEAQ (reference sequence). The CDR3 reads CASSLGQGWQETQYF. The CDR3 bases are TGTGCTAGCAGCTTAGGACAGGGTTGGCAAGAGACCCAGTACTTC.

The chain is built from TRBV18 and TRBJ1-1; D gene uncertain. Trimming removed 6 bases at V and 11 bases at J, with 25 bases between. CDR3 length: 15 residues. The V gene's germline CDR1 is KGHSH and CDR2 LQKENI. CDR3 DNA: TGTGCCAGCTCCCCGGAAATGGCAGCTAACCGGGAGGCTTTCTTT. As protein: CASSPEMAANREAFF. Full variable domain (missing parts from reference TRBV18 and TRBJ1-1): NAGVMQNPRHLVRRRGQEARLRCSPMKGHSHVYWYRQLPEEGLKFMVYLQKENIIDESGMPKERFSAEFPKEGPSILRIQQVVRGDSAAYFCASSPEMAANREAFFGQGTRLTVV.

V is TRBV4-3 and J is TRBJ1-1; D may be TRBD1 (6 bases). V lost 3 bases, J lost 6 bases, and 14 bases lay in between. CDR1 is LGHNA and CDR2 is YSLEER in the germline V gene. CDR3 size: 14 residues. CDR3 sequence reads: CASSQGPGTSEAFF. CDR3 coding DNA: TGCGCCAGCAGCCAGGGCCCCGGGACATCTGAAGCTTTCTTT.

This chain connects TRBV6-6 to TRBJ1-2; TRBD1 might be the D (6 bases). The CDR3 is made up of 13 amino acids. Per the germline V gene, CDR1 is MNHNY and CDR2 is SVGAGI (reference sequence). The V gene lost 2 bases and the J gene lost 5 bases, with 9 bases spanning the gap. The CDR3 coding sequence is TGTGCCAGCAGTTACGGGGGGGCGTATGGCTACACCTTC. The encoded protein is CASSYGGAYGYTF.

This chain uses TRBV7-2 with TRBJ1-5; possibly TRBD1 for D (5 bases). The CDR3 covers 12 residues. With 1 base removed from V and 9 bases from J, the gap between germline ends came to 7 bases. Looked up from germline, CDR1 is SGHTA and CDR2 is FQGNSA. CDR3 loop: CASSLDQGPQHF. DNA for the CDR3: TGTGCCAGCAGCTTAGATCAGGGGCCCCAGCATTTT.